One and the same sample provided the 10 T cell receptor beta chains below, sequenced in a study of T-cell reconstitution after alpha-beta-depleted transplantation in children. The TCRbeta library was prepared with unique molecular identifiers. Via MiXCR, TCRdb re-called the PCR reads, giving one row per CDR3 protein. The sample gives 330,000 or so distinct CDR3 sequences, 10% of which show up once; less than 9% is in the top ten. Sequenced material: PBMCs, taken before TCRalphabeta/CD19-depleted stem cell transplant. The receptors were sampled from a boy in the first two years of life with acute myeloid leukemia, due to receive a stem cell transplant.

As to this clonotype: This could be a read error, since a much larger clone is one nucleotide away. This chain uses TRBV12-3 or TRBV12-4 with TRBJ2-7, with TRBD2 identical over 7 bases. Losses at the gene ends were 10 bases for V and 6 bases for J; bases not matched to a gene: 18. The CDR3 is 15 residues long. CDR3 loop: CAISIKGRGSGEQYF. In DNA form, the CDR3 reads TGTGCCATCAGCATCAAGGGGAGGGGAAGCGGCGAGCAGTACTTC.

This clonotype was picked up a small number of times. The rearrangement uses TRBV29-1 and TRBJ2-5, with D tentatively TRBD1 or TRBD2 (5 bases each). This CDR3 is built from 13 residues. CDR1 SQVTM and CDR2 ANQGSEA come from the germline V gene. The germline V and J ends were trimmed by 2 bases and 4 bases, with 11 bases remaining between them. CDR3 DNA: TGCAGCGTTGAAAAGGGTGGGGGAGAGACCCAGTACTTC. Translating it yields CSVEKGGGETQYF.

Concerning this clonotype itself: Mismatch with germline at one junction end may stem from a read error. The chain has TRBV19 and TRBJ2-2, with D possibly matching TRBD2 (6 bases). CDR1 and CDR2 from the germline V gene are LNHDA and SQIVND (reference sequence). The CDR3 spans 13 residues. This CDR3 is CASSIRATGGLFF. In nucleotides, the CDR3 is TGTGCCAGTAGTATACGGGCCACCGGGGGGCTGTTTTTT.

For the CDR3, the DNA is TGCGCCAGCAGTCGGACTAGCGAGCAAGAGACCCAGTACTTC. It codes for CASSRTSEQETQYF. The chain is built from TRBV5-1 and TRBJ2-5; 9 bases match TRBD2. Trimming removed 5 bases from V and 2 bases from J; junction bases left unmatched: 4. CDR1 is SGHRS, CDR2 YFSETQ, per germline. The CDR3 runs to 14 residues.

The chain joins TRBV18 to TRBJ1-1; D call uncertain. In germline, CDR1 is KGHSH, CDR2 LQKENI. V was cut by 6 bases and J by 1 base, with 12 bases left in between. The CDR3 consists of 14 residues. Here the CDR3 reads CASSRDRENTEAFF. CDR3 nucleotides: TGTGCCAGCTCCCGAGACCGGGAGAACACTGAAGCTTTCTTT.

This clonotype showed up many times. The chain has TRBV29-1 and TRBJ1-1; possibly TRBD1 for D (6 bases). Germline lookup yields CDR1 SQVTM and CDR2 ANQGSEA. The CDR3 sequence is 14 residues long. V lost 3 bases and J lost 3, with 14 bases in between. Here the CDR3 DNA reads TGCAGCGTTGAGCCAGGGGCTAGGGACACTGAAGCTTTCTTT. This translates into CSVEPGARDTEAFF. The whole variable domain, remainder taken from reference TRBV29-1 and TRBJ1-1, is SAVISQKPSRDICQRGTSLTIQCQVDSQVTMMFWYRQQPGQSLTLIATANQGSEATYESGFVIDKFPISRPNLTFSTLTVSNMSPEDSSIYLCSVEPGARDTEAFFGQGTRLTVV.

V and J are TRBV5-4 and TRBJ2-5, with D tentatively TRBD2 (6 bases). The length of the CDR3 is 13 residues. Germline CDR1 is SGHNT and CDR2 is YYREEE (reference sequence). The germline V and J ends were trimmed by 3 bases and 4 bases, with 10 bases remaining between them. The CDR3 DNA is TGTGCCAGCAGCTGGAGGGGTCGAGAGACCCAGTACTTC. This gives the protein CASSWRGRETQYF.

This clonotype was seen repeatedly, ten times or more. The V gene is TRBV12-3 or TRBV12-4, the J gene TRBJ2-1, with 8 bases fitting TRBD1. This CDR3 comprises 13 residues. V lost 4 bases to trimming and J lost 7 bases; unmatched junction nucleotides: 3. DNA for the CDR3: TGTGCCAGCAGTTCACACAGGGGGAATGAGCAGTTCTTC. Translation gives CASSSHRGNEQFF.

This clonotype came up many times. J is TRBJ2-1 and V is TRBV9; D may be TRBD2 (6 bases). V gave up 4 bases and J gave up 2 bases, with 28 bases separating them. Germline V gene lookup returns CDR1 SGDLS and CDR2 YYNGEE. There are 20 residues in the CDR3. The CDR3 DNA is TGTGCCAGCAGCCCCTTTAGCGGCCGTAAAGGGTTAATAGCCTACAATGAGCAGTTCTTC. Protein: CASSPFSGRKGLIAYNEQFF. The whole variable domain, filled in from reference TRBV9 and TRBJ2-1, reads DSGVTQTPKHLITATGQRVTLRCSPRSGDLSVYWYQQSLDQGLQFLIQYYNGEERAKGNILERFSAQQFPDLHSELNLSSLELGDSALYFCASSPFSGRKGLIAYNEQFFGPGTRLTVL.

As for this clonotype: With a much larger clone just one base away, this may be a read error. Here the CDR3 reads CASSPREAYTAAFF. The CDR3 DNA sequence: TGTGCCAGCAGCCCCAGGGAGGCCTACACTGCAGCTTTCTTT. V gene TRBV7-9 combines with J gene TRBJ1-1; possible D gene TRBD1, 5 bases. CDR3 size: 14 residues. Per germline, CDR1 SEHNR and CDR2 FQNEAQ (reference sequence).